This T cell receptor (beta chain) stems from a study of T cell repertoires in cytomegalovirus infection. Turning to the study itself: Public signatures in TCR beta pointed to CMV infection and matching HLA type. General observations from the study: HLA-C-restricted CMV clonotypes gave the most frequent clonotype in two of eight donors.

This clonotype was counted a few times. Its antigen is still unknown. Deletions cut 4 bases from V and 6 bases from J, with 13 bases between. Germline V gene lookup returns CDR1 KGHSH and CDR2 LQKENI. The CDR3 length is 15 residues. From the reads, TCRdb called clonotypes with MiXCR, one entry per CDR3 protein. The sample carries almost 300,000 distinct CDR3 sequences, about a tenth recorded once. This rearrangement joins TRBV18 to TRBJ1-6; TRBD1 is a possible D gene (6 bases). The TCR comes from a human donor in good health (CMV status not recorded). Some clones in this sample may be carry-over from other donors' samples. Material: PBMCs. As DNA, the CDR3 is TGTGCCAGCTCACTCTACAGGGACCCTAATTCACCCCTCCACTTT. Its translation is CASSLYRDPNSPLHF.